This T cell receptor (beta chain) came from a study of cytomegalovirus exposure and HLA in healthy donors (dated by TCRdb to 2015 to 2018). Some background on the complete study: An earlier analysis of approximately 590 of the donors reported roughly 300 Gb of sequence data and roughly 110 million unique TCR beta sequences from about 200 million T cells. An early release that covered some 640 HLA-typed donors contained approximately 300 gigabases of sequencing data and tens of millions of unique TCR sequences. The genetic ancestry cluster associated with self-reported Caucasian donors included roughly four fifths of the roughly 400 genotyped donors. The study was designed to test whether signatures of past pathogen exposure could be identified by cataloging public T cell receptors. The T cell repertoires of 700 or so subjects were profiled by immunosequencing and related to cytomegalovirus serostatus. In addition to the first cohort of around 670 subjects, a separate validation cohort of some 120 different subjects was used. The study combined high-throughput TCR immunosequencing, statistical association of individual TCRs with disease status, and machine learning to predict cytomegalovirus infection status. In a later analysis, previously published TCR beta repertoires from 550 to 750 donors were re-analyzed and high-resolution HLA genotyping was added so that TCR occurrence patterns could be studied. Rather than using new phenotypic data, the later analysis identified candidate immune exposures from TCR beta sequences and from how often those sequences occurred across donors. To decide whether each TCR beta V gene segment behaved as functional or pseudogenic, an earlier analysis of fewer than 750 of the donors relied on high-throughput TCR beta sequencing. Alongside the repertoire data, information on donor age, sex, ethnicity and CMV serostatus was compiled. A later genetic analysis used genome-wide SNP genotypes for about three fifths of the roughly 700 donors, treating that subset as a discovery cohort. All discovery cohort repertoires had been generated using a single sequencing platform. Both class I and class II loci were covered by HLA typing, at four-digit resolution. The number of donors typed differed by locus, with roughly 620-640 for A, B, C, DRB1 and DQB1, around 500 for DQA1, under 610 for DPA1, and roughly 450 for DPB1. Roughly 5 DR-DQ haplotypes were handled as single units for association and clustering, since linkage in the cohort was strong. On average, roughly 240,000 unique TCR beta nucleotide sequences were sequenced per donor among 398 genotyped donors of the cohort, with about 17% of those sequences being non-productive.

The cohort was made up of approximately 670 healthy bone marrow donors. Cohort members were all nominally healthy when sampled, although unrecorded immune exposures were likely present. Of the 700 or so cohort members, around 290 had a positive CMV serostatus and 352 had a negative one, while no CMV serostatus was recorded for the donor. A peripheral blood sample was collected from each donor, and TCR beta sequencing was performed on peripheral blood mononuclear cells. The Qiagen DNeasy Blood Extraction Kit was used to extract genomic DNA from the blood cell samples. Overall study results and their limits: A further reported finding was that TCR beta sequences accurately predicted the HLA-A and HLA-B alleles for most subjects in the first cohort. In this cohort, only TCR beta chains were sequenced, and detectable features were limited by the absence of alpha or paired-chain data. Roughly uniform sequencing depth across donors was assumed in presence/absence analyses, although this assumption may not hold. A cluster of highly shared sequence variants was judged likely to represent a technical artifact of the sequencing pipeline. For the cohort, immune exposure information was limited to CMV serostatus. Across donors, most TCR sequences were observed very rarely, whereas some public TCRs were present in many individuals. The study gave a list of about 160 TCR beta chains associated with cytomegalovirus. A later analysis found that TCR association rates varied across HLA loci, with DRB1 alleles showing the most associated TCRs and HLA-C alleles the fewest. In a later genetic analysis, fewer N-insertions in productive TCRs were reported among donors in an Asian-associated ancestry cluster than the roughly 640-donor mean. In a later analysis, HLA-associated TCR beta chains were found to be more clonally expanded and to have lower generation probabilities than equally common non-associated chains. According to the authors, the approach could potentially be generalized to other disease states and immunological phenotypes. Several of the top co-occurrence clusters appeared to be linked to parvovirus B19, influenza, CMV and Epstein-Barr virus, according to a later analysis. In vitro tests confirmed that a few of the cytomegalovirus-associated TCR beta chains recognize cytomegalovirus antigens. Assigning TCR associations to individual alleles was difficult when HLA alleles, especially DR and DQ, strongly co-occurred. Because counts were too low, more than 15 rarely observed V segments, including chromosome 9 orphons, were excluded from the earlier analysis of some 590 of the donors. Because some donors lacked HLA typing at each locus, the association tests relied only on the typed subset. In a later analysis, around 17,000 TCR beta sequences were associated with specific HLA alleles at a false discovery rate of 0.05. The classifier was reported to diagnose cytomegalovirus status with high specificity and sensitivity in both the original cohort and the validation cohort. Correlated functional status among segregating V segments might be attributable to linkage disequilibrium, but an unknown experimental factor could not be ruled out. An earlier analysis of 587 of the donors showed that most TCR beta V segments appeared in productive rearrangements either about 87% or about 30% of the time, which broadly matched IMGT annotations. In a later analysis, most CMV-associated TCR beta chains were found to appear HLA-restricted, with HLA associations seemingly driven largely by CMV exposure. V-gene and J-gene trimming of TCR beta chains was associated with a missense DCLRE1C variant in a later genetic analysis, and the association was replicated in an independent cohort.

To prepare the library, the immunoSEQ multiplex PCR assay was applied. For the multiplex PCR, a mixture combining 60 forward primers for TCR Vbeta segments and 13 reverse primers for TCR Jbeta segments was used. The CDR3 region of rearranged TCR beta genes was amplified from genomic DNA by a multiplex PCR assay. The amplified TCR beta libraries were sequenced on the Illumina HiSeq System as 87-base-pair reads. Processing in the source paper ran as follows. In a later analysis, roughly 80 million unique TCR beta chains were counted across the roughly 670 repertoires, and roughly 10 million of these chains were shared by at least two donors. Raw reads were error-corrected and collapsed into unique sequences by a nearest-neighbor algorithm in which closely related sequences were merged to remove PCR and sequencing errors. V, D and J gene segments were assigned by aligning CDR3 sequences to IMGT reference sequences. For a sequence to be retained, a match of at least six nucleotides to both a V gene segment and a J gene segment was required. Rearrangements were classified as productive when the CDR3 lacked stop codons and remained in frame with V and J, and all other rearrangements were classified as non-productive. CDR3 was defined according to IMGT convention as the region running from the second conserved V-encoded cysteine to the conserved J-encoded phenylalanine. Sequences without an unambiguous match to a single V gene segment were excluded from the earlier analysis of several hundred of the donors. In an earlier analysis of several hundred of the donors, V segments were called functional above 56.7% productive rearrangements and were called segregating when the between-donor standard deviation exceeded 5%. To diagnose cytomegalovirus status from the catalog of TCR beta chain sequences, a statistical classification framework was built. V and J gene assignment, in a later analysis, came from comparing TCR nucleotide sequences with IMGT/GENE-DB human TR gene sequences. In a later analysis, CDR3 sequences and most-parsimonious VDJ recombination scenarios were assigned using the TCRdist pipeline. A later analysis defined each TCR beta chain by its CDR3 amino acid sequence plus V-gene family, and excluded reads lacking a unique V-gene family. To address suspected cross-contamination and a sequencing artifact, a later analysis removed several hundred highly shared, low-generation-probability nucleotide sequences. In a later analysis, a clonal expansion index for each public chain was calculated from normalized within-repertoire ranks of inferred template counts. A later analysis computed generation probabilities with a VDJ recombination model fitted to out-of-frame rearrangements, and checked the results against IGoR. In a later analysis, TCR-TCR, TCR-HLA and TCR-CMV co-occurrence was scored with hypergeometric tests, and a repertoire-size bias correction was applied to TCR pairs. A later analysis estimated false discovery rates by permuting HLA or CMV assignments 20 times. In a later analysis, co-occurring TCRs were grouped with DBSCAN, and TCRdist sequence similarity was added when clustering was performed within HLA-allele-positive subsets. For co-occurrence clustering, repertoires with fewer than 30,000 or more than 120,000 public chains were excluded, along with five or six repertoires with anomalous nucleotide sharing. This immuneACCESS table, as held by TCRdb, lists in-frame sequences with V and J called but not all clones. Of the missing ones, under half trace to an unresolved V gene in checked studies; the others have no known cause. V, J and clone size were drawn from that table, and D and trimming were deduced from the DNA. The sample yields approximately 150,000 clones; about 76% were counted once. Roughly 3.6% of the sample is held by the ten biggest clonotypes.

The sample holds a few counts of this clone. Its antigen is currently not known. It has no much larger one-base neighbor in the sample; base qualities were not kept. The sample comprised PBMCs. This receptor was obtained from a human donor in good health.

The DNA reads TGTGCCAGCAGTCCGCTCAGAGGGAACACTGAAGCTTTCTTT. This sequence encodes CASSPLRGNTEAFF. The chain links TRBV6-1 with TRBJ1-1; no D gene is confidently identified. Inclusive of the bounding cysteine and phenylalanine, the CDR3 is 14 residues long. Only the CDR3 portion is preserved as DNA: 42 bases, with reading frame beginning at the first base. Trimming at the junction amounts to 5 bases on V and 1 base on J, and the germline ends lie 11 bases apart. CDR1 and CDR2 are drawn from the germline V gene: MNHNS, SASEGT.